The 10 T cell receptor beta chains presented below share a single source sample, sequenced in a study of identifying expanded T cells in peripheral blood. TCRdb's table, derived via immunoSEQ multiplex PCR, lists solely in-frame clones and lacks some. The sample consists of roughly 86,000 clones, 70% to 90% of them appearing once. The sequenced sample was blood. The receptors were gathered from a person between 18 and 75 years old in good health.

This chain uses TRBV7-9 with TRBJ1-2; D may be TRBD1 (5 bases). The ends were cut back, 5 bases at V and 5 bases at J, with 15 bases in the middle. Germline CDR1 SEHNR, CDR2 FQNEAQ (reference sequence). The CDR3 is 14 amino acids. CDR3 DNA sequence: TGTGCCAGCAGCACTGGGACCGAGCTATATGGCTACACCTTC. This sequence encodes CASSTGTELYGYTF. The full variable domain, in which reference TRBV7-9 and TRBJ1-2 provide the parts outside the CDR3, is DTGVSQNPRHKITKRGQNVTFRCDPISEHNRLYWYRQTLGQGPEFLTYFQNEAQLEKSRLLSDRFSAERPKGSFSTLEIQRTEQGDSAMYLCASSTGTELYGYTFGSGTRLTVV.

The chain employs TRBV27 and TRBJ2-1; 8 nucleotides align to TRBD1. Germline V lookup: CDR1 MNHEY, CDR2 SMNVEV (reference sequence). The length of the CDR3 is 12 residues. With 2 bases clipped from V and 9 bases from J, the junction kept 0 bases outside the gene matches. CDR3 loop: CASSLTGGEQFF. The CDR3 nucleotides are TGTGCCAGCAGTTTAACAGGGGGTGAGCAGTTCTTC.

The V and J genes are TRBV9 and TRBJ1-5; D not resolved. CDR3 length equals 14 residues. V was clipped by 3 bases and J by 4 bases, with 11 bases between them. Germline CDR1 and CDR2: SGDLS and YYNGEE. In nucleotides, the CDR3 is TGTGCCAGCAGCGCCCACCAAGGGAATCAGCCCCAGCATTTT. Its translation is CASSAHQGNQPQHF.

This clone was seen just once. The chain combines TRBV5-3 with TRBJ2-5; unclear D gene. The assigned J gene may be wrong: the sequence end matches TRBJ2-7 better. TRBV5-3 is assigned to the ORF class and has an uncertain function. The CDR3 length is 15 residues. The CDR3 sequence is CARSFVALDPYEQYF. The CDR3 coding sequence is TGTGCCAGAAGCTTTGTAGCCCTCGATCCCTACGAGCAGTACTTC.

CDR3 in amino acids: CASSLALQEVSTDTQYF. The DNA of the CDR3 is TGTGCCAGCAGCTTGGCCCTCCAAGAAGTAAGCACAGATACGCAGTATTTT. This rearrangement joins TRBV5-8 to TRBJ2-3; D not certain. Trimming removed 0 bases from V and 0 bases from J, with 14 bases in between. The CDR3 loop spans 17 amino acids. From germline, CDR1 is SGHTS and CDR2 YDEGEE.

The gene calls are TRBV2 and TRBJ2-2; TRBD2 matches 9 bases. Germline CDR1 SNHLY, CDR2 FYNNEI. Trimming at V came to 4 bases and at J to 4 bases, leaving 4 bases not matched to a gene. The CDR3 extends over 15 amino acids. CDR3 DNA: TGTGCCAGCAGTGCTAGCGGGATAGGCACCGGGGAGCTGTTTTTT. Translation: CASSASGIGTGELFF.

The chain joins TRBV7-2 to TRBJ2-7, with D unclear. This CDR3 is 13 amino acids long. From germline, CDR1 is SGHTA and CDR2 FQGNSA. Trimming stripped 4 bases from V and 0 bases from J, with 7 bases between. The CDR3 region has the DNA TGTGCCAGCAGCTCCGACCCCTCCTACGAGCAGTACTTC. The encoded protein is CASSSDPSYEQYF. The full variable domain, its missing parts supplied by reference TRBV7-2 and TRBJ2-7, is GAGVSQSPSNKVTEKGKDVELRCDPISGHTALYWYRQSLGQGLEFLIYFQGNSAPDKSGLPSDRFSAERTGGSVSTLTIQRTQQEDSAVYLCASSSDPSYEQYFGPGTRLTVT.

This chain connects TRBV19 to TRBJ2-1; tentative D call: TRBD1 (5 bases). The CDR3 has 13 residues. The germline V gene encodes CDR1 LNHDA and CDR2 SQIVND (reference sequence). V gave up 3 bases and J gave up 12 bases, with 15 bases separating them. CDR3 in amino acids: CASSINVGQGQFF. As DNA, the CDR3 is TGTGCCAGTAGTATTAATGTGGGCCAGGGGCAGTTCTTC.

This rearrangement joins TRBV6-5 to TRBJ1-1, with D perhaps TRBD1 (5 bases). CDR1 and CDR2 from the germline V gene are MNHEY and SVGAGI. The V and J ends lost 2 bases and 11 bases respectively, with 15 bases between them. The CDR3 has 13 amino acids. The chain's CDR3 is CASSYIGRGDAFF. The CDR3 DNA sequence: TGTGCCAGCAGTTACATTGGACGCGGGGACGCTTTCTTT.

The V gene is TRBV7-7, the J gene TRBJ2-2; TRBD2 matches at 7 bases. The CDR3 is 15 amino acids. Germline CDR1 and CDR2: SSHAT and FNYEAQ (reference sequence). Unmatched junction bases numbered 7, after V lost 7 bases and J lost 2 bases. CDR3 residues: CASTDGGSNTGELFF. CDR3 DNA sequence: TGTGCCAGCACCGACGGGGGGAGTAACACCGGGGAGCTGTTTTTT.